This T cell receptor (beta chain) is drawn from a study of blood T cell repertoires in COVID-19 (dated by TCRdb to about 2020). Background on the whole study: The collaborator samples originated in the United States, Italy and Spain and spanned the acute and convalescent phases of COVID-19. The material from the prospective study consisted of cDNA or gDNA derived from T cells, B-cell-depleted T cells, or PBMCs. Deeply sampled blood TCRbeta repertoires from subjects exposed to, actively infected with, or recovered from COVID-19 were included in the dataset. The repertoires were made available in a free public database intended to serve as a resource for research on the immune response to SARS-CoV-2. The samples were drawn from the first 160 participants of the ongoing ImmuneRACE study and from some 1,300 subjects provided by 6 global collaborators. A de-identified subject ID, COVID-19 status, age in years and sex were almost always included in the sample metadata. Where HLA class I and class II types were available, the types were taken from metadata supplied by the sample provider, not from assay-based typing.

This clone came up a few times. Its antigen is unknown. Base qualities are not provided; no much larger clone lies one nucleotide away. The CDR3 measures 15 amino acids from cysteine to phenylalanine. Just CDR3 DNA is preserved here, 45 bases in frame from base 1. Unmatched junction bases come to 4, with V trimmed by 6 bases and J by 0 bases. Taken from the germline V gene, the CDR1 and CDR2 loops are KGHSH and LQKENI. What the work shows at the level of the full study, not this receptor alone: Clinical and demographic metadata were provided uncurated, with the amount varying by source and participant.

TCRbeta CDR3 regions were amplified from genomic DNA using the immunoSEQ Assay, a bias-controlled multiplex PCR. Processing in the source paper ran as follows. Nucleated cell counts per sample were estimated from amplification of reference gene primers within the assay. Sequence reads were collapsed and filtered to measure the absolute abundance of every unique TCRbeta CDR3 rearrangement. For each sample, productive Simpson clonality was calculated as the square root of Simpson's diversity index across productive rearrangements. Drawn from immuneACCESS, this table holds only the in-frame rearrangements with V and J called that TCRdb kept. Clones are partly lost; checked studies trace under half to an unresolved V gene and leave the rest unexplained. V and J calls and clone size are those listed in that table; D and trimming were worked out from the DNA. The sample table lists about 170,000 clones, approximately 82% of them with a count of one. The ten most abundant clones make up around 7% of the sample.

One collaborating source in Seattle enrolled patients during active infection and followed them longitudinally through the course of disease. Each collaborating institution followed its own protocols to collect whole blood in K2EDTA tubes. For TCRbeta analysis, collaborator samples were shipped as frozen whole blood, as isolated PBMCs, or as DNA extracted from either sample type. Material for sequencing was peripheral blood. The origin of this receptor is a woman in her 40s with COVID-19, enrolled during active disease. Recombination linked TRBV18 to TRBJ2-1; TRBD2 fits 8 bases in the junction. The CDR3 loop reads CASSQSGSSYNEQFF. The nucleotide sequence is given as TGTGCCAGCTCGCAGAGCGGGAGCTCCTACAATGAGCAGTTCTTC.